This is a list of T cell receptor beta chains from one sample in a study of blood T cells in healthy people across ages. TCRdb re-derived calls from the 5' RACE reads in MiXCR, one entry per CDR3 protein. Of 1,500,000 or so distinct CDR3 sequences listed, less than 45% are singletons. The sequencing input was blood. The receptors shown here come from a woman under 30 in good health. Both conserved end residues are part of each CDR3. Fields, in order: clone size, J gene, D gene, V gene, CDR3 DNA, CDR3 protein. A D gene is named only where the DNA matches it firmly. Expanded clones get a size class; other rows say once, few or many, or leave the size out.

. TRBJ1-1 . TRBV29-1 TGCAGCGTTCACGAGAACACTGAAGCTTTCTTT CSVHENTEAFF
many TRBJ2-5 TRBD2 TRBV2 TGTGCCAGCAGTGGACTAGCGGGAGAGACCCAGTACTTC CASSGLAGETQYF
few TRBJ1-5 . TRBV7-2 TGTGCCAGCAGCCCGCAACACAACTTTAATCAGCCCCAGCATTTT CASSPQHNFNQPQHF
. TRBJ1-6 . TRBV6-1 TGTGCCAGCAGTGAAAGCGGGGTTCCACCCCTCCACTTT CASSESGVPPLHF
many TRBJ2-1 . TRBV6-2/TRBV6-3 TGTGCCAGCAGTTACGGGGCAGAGCACAATGAGCAGTTCTTC CASSYGAEHNEQFF
. TRBJ2-5 TRBD1 TRBV29-1 TGCAGCGTTGGAGAGGGGGCCGAGACCCAGTACTTC CSVGEGAETQYF
. TRBJ2-3 . TRBV10-3 TGTGCCATCAGACTAGGACTGGCGGAGGGCACAGATACGCAGTATTTT CAIRLGLAEGTDTQYF
few TRBJ1-2 TRBD1 TRBV15 TGTGCCACCAGCAAAAGGACAGGGGGCAGGGGATATGGCTACACCTTC CATSKRTGGRGYGYTF
few TRBJ2-3 TRBD2 TRBV5-1 TGCGCCAGCAGCCCGGGACTAGTATTAGATACGCAGTATTTT CASSPGLVLDTQYF
. TRBJ1-1 . TRBV10-3 TGTGCCATCAGTGATTACAGTGGAGAAGCTTTCTTT CAISDYSGEAFF
few TRBJ2-1 . TRBV20-1 TGCAGTGCTCCGCTGGCGGGCCGCTCCTACAATGAGCAGTTCTTC CSAPLAGRSYNEQFF
. TRBJ1-1 . TRBV4-3 TGCGCCAGCAGCCAAATAACAGGGATTAGGACTGAAGCTTTCTTT CASSQITGIRTEAFF
few TRBJ2-7 . TRBV5-5 TGTGCCAGCAGCCCGCTAAATCGGGGCGAGCAGTACTTC CASSPLNRGEQYF
few TRBJ1-1 . TRBV29-1 TGCAGCGTTGAAGCAGGGGAAGTGCTGAACACTGAAGCTTTCTTT CSVEAGEVLNTEAFF
. TRBJ2-7 TRBD2 TRBV4-3 TGCGCCAGCAGCCAAGACGGGGGGTTAGGATCCTACGAGCAGTACTTC CASSQDGGLGSYEQYF
few TRBJ2-7 . TRBV20-1 TGCAGTGCTAGCCCACCGGACAGCTCCTACAATGAGCAGTACTTC CSASPPDSSYNEQYF
few TRBJ1-2 . TRBV7-2 TGTGCCAGCAGCTTAGCCAACACAGGGTTTGGCTACACCTTC CASSLANTGFGYTF
. TRBJ2-1 . TRBV7-2 TGTGCCAGCAGCCCTAGGCCCCCCCTCAATGAGCAGTTCTTC CASSPRPPLNEQFF
few TRBJ2-3 . TRBV27 TGTGCCAGCAGTTTAACTAGCCACACAGATACGCAGTATTTT CASSLTSHTDTQYF
. TRBJ1-4 . TRBV7-2 TGTGCCAGCAGCCGTTTGGGGAGGATTGAAAAACTGTTTTTT CASSRLGRIEKLFF
. TRBJ2-7 . TRBV7-9 TGTGCCAGCAACCCTCCAGGGGGAGGCTCAAACGAGCAGTACTTC CASNPPGGGSNEQYF
. TRBJ2-3 . TRBV6-6 TGTACCAGCAGTTACCCACGGGGTAGCACAGATACGCAGTATTTT CTSSYPRGSTDTQYF
. TRBJ2-7 TRBD2 TRBV20-1 TGCAGTGCTACCCCGGGACTAGCGGGAACACCCTACGAGCAGTACTTC CSATPGLAGTPYEQYF
. TRBJ2-5 . TRBV10-3 TGTGCCATCAGCACGGCAGGGGGGGACCAAGAGACCCAGTACTTC CAISTAGGDQETQYF
. TRBJ2-1 TRBD2 TRBV4-3 TGCGCCAGCAGCCAAGATCCTGGGCGGGAGGGCCTCGATGAGCAGTTCTTC CASSQDPGREGLDEQFF
. TRBJ2-7 . TRBV30 TGTGCCTGGAGTGTAGGGGTTACCACCTACGAGCAGTACTTC CAWSVGVTTYEQYF
. TRBJ1-2 . TRBV12-3/TRBV12-4 TGTGCCAGCACCCCTCCAGGGTCTCCGTACTATGGCTACACCTTC CASTPPGSPYYGYTF
. TRBJ2-3 . TRBV24-1 TGTGCCACCAGTGTTTTGAGGGACTTCACAGATACGCAGTATTTT CATSVLRDFTDTQYF
few TRBJ2-3 . TRBV6-1 TGTGCCGTCGGAGGGAACACAGATACGCAGTATTTT CAVGGNTDTQYF
. TRBJ2-7 . TRBV7-9 TGTGCCAGCAGGCCCTTGTCGGGGACTGCCTACGAGCAGTACTTC CASRPLSGTAYEQYF
. TRBJ2-3 TRBD2 TRBV28 TGTGCCAGCTCACGTGGGACTAGTCCCACAGATACGCAGTATTTT CASSRGTSPTDTQYF
. TRBJ2-7 . TRBV14 TGTGCCAGCAGCCTGAGTGGGAGGCACTACGAGCAGTACTTC CASSLSGRHYEQYF
. TRBJ2-5 . TRBV4-1 TGCGCCAGCAGCCATGAACACAGACAAGAGACCCAGTACTTC CASSHEHRQETQYF
. TRBJ2-3 TRBD1 TRBV29-1 TGCAGCGTTGAGAGACAGGGTGTAGATACGCAGTATTTT CSVERQGVDTQYF
. TRBJ1-1 TRBD1 TRBV20-1 TGCAGTGCTAGAGATTTAGGGACAGGGGTTACTGAAGCTTTCTTT CSARDLGTGVTEAFF
. TRBJ1-1 . TRBV15 TGTGCCACCAGCAGAGACAGGGACTCTGAAGCTTTCTTT CATSRDRDSEAFF
few TRBJ2-5 . TRBV18 TGTGCCAGCTCACCAGGGGCTGCGAAGACCCAGTACTTC CASSPGAAKTQYF
few TRBJ1-6 . TRBV7-9 TGTGCCAGCAGCGCCGGGGGAGCATATAATTCACCCCTCCACTTT CASSAGGAYNSPLHF
few TRBJ1-1 . TRBV7-9 TGTGCCAGCAGCGCTCTGGGACGGGACACTGAAGCTTTCTTT CASSALGRDTEAFF
. TRBJ2-3 . TRBV7-2 TGTGCCAGCAGCTCAGACCGGGCGGTAGGTACGCAGTATTTT CASSSDRAVGTQYF
few TRBJ1-2 . TRBV20-1 TGCAGTGCTAGAGATCAGACGGACTATGGCTACACCTTC CSARDQTDYGYTF
few TRBJ2-5 . TRBV5-1 TGCGCCAGCAGCATCTCACCGGACTCACGGGGAGAGACCCAGTACTTC CASSISPDSRGETQYF
. TRBJ2-1 TRBD2 TRBV6-2/TRBV6-3 TGTGCCAGCGGCACTAGCGGGGACCCTCACAATGAGCAGTTCTTC CASGTSGDPHNEQFF
few TRBJ2-7 TRBD2 TRBV20-1 TGCAGTGCTAGAAAGCGGGGCTCCCTCTCCTACGAGCAGTACTTC CSARKRGSLSYEQYF
. TRBJ1-6 . TRBV2 TGTGCCAGCAGTATAAGGACAGTTCACTATAATTCACCCCTCCACTTT CASSIRTVHYNSPLHF
. TRBJ1-5 . TRBV10-3 TGTGCCATCAGTGATGGGGGTGGACAGCCCCAGCATTTT CAISDGGGQPQHF
. TRBJ1-2 . TRBV15 TGTGCCACCACTCAGACAGAGACTGATGGCTACACCTTC CATTQTETDGYTF
. TRBJ2-3 TRBD1 TRBV29-1 TGCAGCGTTAGACAGGGCCAGAGCACAGATACGCAGTATTTT CSVRQGQSTDTQYF